This T cell receptor (beta chain) was recovered during a study of STAT5B mutations in CD4+ large granular lymphocyte leukemia. Profiling relied on immunoSEQ multiplex PCR, and the TCRdb table lists in-frame clones only, not all of them. The sample lists some 29,000 clones; around 80% were seen once. Deletions cut 4 bases from V and 10 bases from J, with 11 bases between. The CDR3 totals 12 residues. The germline V gene has CDR1 LNHDA and CDR2 SQIVND (reference sequence). Material: CD4+ T cells from blood buffy coats. The rearrangement links TRBV19 to TRBJ2-1, with D possibly being TRBD1 or TRBD2 (5 bases each). The TCR originated in a human donor in good health. In DNA form, the CDR3 reads TGTGCCAGTAGTAACGGGACGGAGGAGCAGTTCTTC. Translating it yields CASSNGTEEQFF.